A single sample gave rise to the 30 T cell receptor beta chains below, sequenced in a study of response to subunit inactivated influenza vaccine listed by TCRdb under 2018. Receptor amplification or capture employed RT-PCR. The sequencer listed for this sample is Illumina HiSeq 2500. TCRdb reanalyzed the raw reads on its own, using fastp at Q25 for trimming and MiXCR for clone calling, and kept in-frame beta chains. Rows are unified per CDR3 protein, each entry keeping the most common DNA and genes. This sample has fewer than 350,000 distinct CDR3 sequences in its table, and roughly a fifth of those were observed once. The ten largest clones add up to about 10% of the sample. The material was PBMCs from blood, obtained about 20 months after vaccination. Receptors originate from a man aged 45 to 75 who received an inactivated influenza vaccine. Donor details come from another sample of the same person, matched by shared clones.

The V and J genes are TRBV25-1 and TRBJ1-5; 7 bases align to TRBD1. Germline assignment: CDR1 MGHDK and CDR2 SYGVNS. The CDR3 sequence is 14 residues long. The V gene end was trimmed by 2 bases and the J gene end by 6 bases; junction bases not matched to a gene: 4. The DNA of the CDR3 is TGTGCCAGCAGTGAACCAGGGGGTGGTCAGCCCCAGCATTTT. It codes for CASSEPGGGQPQHF.

This clonotype came up many times. One junction end disagrees with the germline gene, perhaps due to a read error. The chain has TRBV2 and TRBJ1-3; 10 nucleotides agree with TRBD1. The germline V gene encodes CDR1 SNHLY and CDR2 FYNNEI. The CDR3 spans 11 residues. The CDR3 coding sequence is TGTGCCAGCTGGGGCCGACAGGGGGCTGTATTT. Amino acid sequence: CASWGRQGAVF.

This clonotype was detected only a few times. The J gene is TRBJ1-1, the V gene TRBV29-1; D might be TRBD1 (6 bases). Germline V gives CDR1 SQVTM, CDR2 ANQGSEA. The CDR3 loop spans 12 amino acids. Trimming shortened V by 7 bases and J by 1 base, and 10 bases separated the two germline ends. CDR3 protein: CSAGQTNTEAFF. The CDR3 bases are TGCAGCGCCGGACAGACGAACACTGAAGCTTTCTTT.

This clonotype occurred many times. The J gene is TRBJ1-2, the V gene TRBV6-5, with a tentative D call TRBD1 (5 bases). Germline V gene data show CDR1 as MNHEY and CDR2 as SVGAGI. Trimming left V 0 bases short and J 7 bases short, with 12 bases between. This CDR3 comprises 14 residues. The CDR3 sequence: CASSYSGGKSGYTF. The CDR3 DNA sequence: TGTGCCAGCAGTTACTCTGGGGGGAAATCTGGCTACACCTTC.

There are a few counts of this clonotype. V usage is TRBV11-2 and J usage is TRBJ1-3; the D is unclear. The CDR3 is 15 amino acids. Looked up from germline, CDR1 is SGHAT and CDR2 is FQNNGV. Trimming left V 5 bases short and J 1 base short, with 12 bases between. This CDR3 is CASSDRVGSGNTIYF. The CDR3 DNA reads as TGTGCCAGCAGCGACCGTGTGGGATCTGGAAACACCATATATTTT. The full variable domain, rest sourced from reference TRBV11-2 and TRBJ1-3, is EAGVAQSPRYKIIEKRQSVAFWCNPISGHATLYWYQQILGQGPKLLIQFQNNGVVDDSQLPKDRFSAERLKGVDSTLKIQPAKLEDSAVYLCASSDRVGSGNTIYFGEGSWLTVV.

The genes are TRBV7-2 and TRBJ1-6; D possibly corresponds to TRBD1 (5 bases). The V gene lost 6 bases and the J gene lost 14 bases, with 14 bases spanning the gap. Germline loops: CDR1 SGHTA, CDR2 FQGNSA. The CDR3 has 12 amino acids. The CDR3 here is CASRSGAFSLHF. The CDR3 coding sequence is TGTGCCAGCAGATCCGGGGCCTTTTCCCTCCACTTT.

Only a few counts were recorded for this clonotype. This chain joins TRBV5-1 and TRBJ1-4; perhaps TRBD1 as D (6 bases). V was shortened by 3 bases and J by 7 bases, with 16 bases between the two germline ends. Germline V gene data show CDR1 as SGHRS and CDR2 as YFSETQ. CDR3 size: 15 residues. CDR3 nucleotides: TGCGCCAGCAGCTCCTTGGGGGCGGGGAGTGAAAAACTGTTTTTT. It yields the protein CASSSLGAGSEKLFF.

This clonotype turned up a few times. The J gene is TRBJ2-5, the V gene TRBV7-2; D is unclear. Germline assignment: CDR1 SGHTA and CDR2 FQGNSA. With 3 bases removed from V and 5 bases from J, the gap between germline ends came to 10 bases. This CDR3 is built from 13 residues. CDR3 nucleotide sequence: TGTGCCAGCAGCTTGGGGTCCTTGGAGACCCAGTACTTC. This sequence encodes CASSLGSLETQYF.

This clonotype has ten or more counts. This chain links TRBV4-2 with TRBJ1-1; TRBD1 might be the D (5 bases). In germline, CDR1 is LGHNA, CDR2 YNFKEQ. Trimming removed 4 bases at V and 5 bases at J, with 17 bases between. The CDR3 contains 15 residues. CDR3 nucleotide sequence: TGTGCCAGCAGCCCCTGGGGGGGTGAGAGTACTGAAGCTTTCTTT. Translating it yields CASSPWGGESTEAFF.

Many counts were recorded for this clonotype. The chain carries TRBV18 and TRBJ1-2; D gene unclear. V was pared by 4 bases and J by 5 bases, with 8 bases between. Germline loops: CDR1 KGHSH, CDR2 LQKENI. The CDR3 is made up of 12 amino acids. DNA for the CDR3: TGTGCCAGCTCACATAAAGGATATGGCTACACCTTC. It specifies CASSHKGYGYTF.

This clonotype has more than one count but fewer than ten. V usage is TRBV28 and J usage is TRBJ2-3; TRBD1 is a possible D gene (6 bases). V was trimmed by 7 bases and J by 3 bases, leaving 20 bases between them. CDR3 length: 16 amino acids. Germline V gene lookup returns CDR1 MDHEN and CDR2 SYDVKM. CDR3 DNA sequence: TGTGCCAGCACCAAACGTCGAATGGGGGCTACAGATACGCAGTATTTT. Protein product: CASTKRRMGATDTQYF.

The chain carries TRBV3-1 and TRBJ1-2, with 10 bases fitting TRBD1. CDR1 and CDR2 (germline): LGHDT, YNNKEL (reference sequence). V lost 0 bases to trimming and J lost 0 bases; unmatched junction nucleotides: 4. The CDR3 extends over 17 amino acids. CDR3 in amino acids: CASSQEWTGGANYGYTF. The CDR3 DNA reads TGTGCCAGCAGCCAAGAATGGACAGGGGGAGCTAACTATGGCTACACCTTC.

This clonotype was counted a few times. The chain joins TRBV16 to TRBJ2-7, with a tentative D call TRBD2 (7 bases). Looked up from germline, CDR1 is KGHSY and CDR2 is FQNENV. V lost 0 bases, J lost 2 bases, and 11 bases lay in between. The CDR3 is 15 residues long. CDR3 bases: TGTGCCAGCAGCCAATCGGGGGGGCAGGCCTACGAGCAGTACTTC. Translation: CASSQSGGQAYEQYF. The whole variable domain, filled in from reference TRBV16 and TRBJ2-7, reads GEEVAQTPKHLVRGEGQKAKLYCAPIKGHSYVFWYQQVLKNEFKFLISFQNENVFDETGMPKERFSAKCLPNSPCSLEIQATKLEDSAVYFCASSQSGGQAYEQYFGPGTRLTVT.

This clonotype occurred many times. CDR3 protein: CASSDPEGLGNTIYF. CDR3 DNA sequence: TGTGCCAGCAGCGACCCCGAGGGCCTGGGAAACACCATATATTTT. This chain links TRBV5-6 with TRBJ1-3, with D hard to call. The CDR3 totals 15 residues. Germline CDR1 SGHDT, CDR2 YYEEEE. Trimming left V 4 bases short and J 4 bases short, with 15 bases between. The full variable domain, completed using reference TRBV5-6 and TRBJ1-3, is DAGVTQSPTHLIKTRGQQVTLRCSPKSGHDTVSWYQQALGQGPQFIFQYYEEEERQRGNFPDRFSGHQFPNYSSELNVNALLLGDSALYLCASSDPEGLGNTIYFGEGSWLTVV.

The chain joins TRBV7-8 to TRBJ2-3; 8 bases line up with TRBD2. Germline CDR1 reads SGHVS; CDR2 reads FQNEAQ. J gave up 3 bases and V 2 bases, and 16 bases lay outside the gene matches. The CDR3 has 19 amino acids. The CDR3 region has the DNA TGTGCCAGCAGCTTACCCCGATTCTTTAGTAGCGGGGTTACAGATACGCAGTATTTT. Translation: CASSLPRFFSSGVTDTQYF.

This clonotype has a single count. V usage is TRBV5-1 and J usage is TRBJ2-5, with TRBD1 matching over 9 bases. The CDR3 sequence is 15 residues long. Trimming took 4 bases from V and 2 from J; bases not matched to a gene: 6. CDR1 and CDR2 from the germline V gene are SGHRS and YFSETQ. The CDR3 loop reads CASSRAGQGQETQYF. Here the CDR3 DNA reads TGCGCCAGCAGCCGAGCGGGACAGGGACAAGAGACCCAGTACTTC.

This clonotype has more than one count but fewer than ten. The chain couples TRBV7-9 to TRBJ2-1; 8 nucleotides agree with TRBD1. Per the germline V gene, CDR1 is SEHNR and CDR2 is FQNEAQ (reference sequence). The CDR3 consists of 15 residues. Losses at the gene ends were 5 bases for V and 4 bases for J; bases not matched to a gene: 7. DNA for the CDR3: TGTGCCAGCAGCACCCGGACAGGGACTTACAATGAGCAGTTCTTC. Amino acids: CASSTRTGTYNEQFF.

Ten or more counts support this clonotype. The chain is built from TRBV6-1 and TRBJ1-2; D gene unclear. Germline-derived CDR1 and CDR2 are MNHNS and SASEGT. The V end lost 6 bases, the J end lost 2 bases, and 13 bases lay between the germline ends. There are 14 residues in the CDR3. Here the CDR3 reads CASRESAQNYGYTF. The CDR3, as DNA: TGTGCCAGCAGGGAATCTGCACAGAACTATGGCTACACCTTC.

This clonotype was counted ten times or more. This sequence joins TRBV29-1 and TRBJ1-4, with TRBD1 matching 8 bases. CDR3 length: 14 amino acids. Germline CDR1 is SQVTM and CDR2 is ANQGSEA. V was pared by 1 base and J by 4 bases, with 2 bases of the junction left unmatched. The CDR3 sequence is CSVEGTGNNEKLFF. The CDR3 nucleotides read TGCAGCGTTGAAGGGACAGGGAATAATGAAAAACTGTTTTTT.

V is TRBV30 and J is TRBJ2-3; D could derive from TRBD1 or TRBD2 (6 bases each). V was shortened by 1 base and J by 4 bases, with 21 bases between the two germline ends. Germline CDR1 is GTSNPN and CDR2 is SVGIG (reference sequence). The CDR3 consists of 17 residues. Here the CDR3 DNA reads TGTGCCTGGAGTGGAGGGGGGTTAATTAGTTCCCCAGATACGCAGTATTTT. Its translation: CAWSGGGLISSPDTQYF.

This sequence joins TRBV7-9 and TRBJ2-2; the match to TRBD1 covers 10 bases. Germline loops: CDR1 SEHNR, CDR2 FQNEAQ (reference sequence). CDR3 length equals 14 residues. After removal of 5 bases from V and 9 bases from J, the junction contained 6 bases not matched to a gene. CDR3 sequence reads: CASSVRDRGWELFF. The CDR3 bases are TGTGCCAGCAGCGTCCGGGACAGGGGTTGGGAGCTGTTTTTT. Together with reference TRBV7-9 and TRBJ2-2, the CDR3 gives the full variable domain: DTGVSQNPRHKITKRGQNVTFRCDPISEHNRLYWYRQTLGQGPEFLTYFQNEAQLEKSRLLSDRFSAERPKGSFSTLEIQRTEQGDSAMYLCASSVRDRGWELFFGEGSRLTVL.

This clonotype was seen a single time. CDR3 in DNA: TGCAGTGCTATGCTTGGGGCCTCCTACGAGCAGTACTTC. This encodes CSAMLGASYEQYF. The chain links TRBV20-1 to TRBJ2-7; tentatively, D is TRBD1 (5 bases). The V gene's germline CDR1 is DFQATT and CDR2 SNEGSKA (reference sequence). The CDR3 is made up of 13 amino acids. The V gene lost 4 bases and the J gene lost 0 bases, with 10 bases spanning the gap.

The chain recombines TRBV3-1 with TRBJ1-1; no definite D call. From germline, CDR1 is LGHDT and CDR2 YNNKEL (reference sequence). Between the trimmed V and J ends, which lost 2 bases and 5 bases, there was a span of 12 bases. The CDR3 has 14 amino acids. Here the CDR3 DNA reads TGTGCCAGCAGCCAATCGGACGGGCGGACTGAAGCTTTCTTT. Amino acids: CASSQSDGRTEAFF.

The chain carries TRBV9 and TRBJ2-3; no clear D. This CDR3 contains 14 residues. CDR1 is SGDLS and CDR2 is YYNGEE in the germline V gene. Between the trimmed V and J ends, which lost 4 bases and 0 bases, there was a span of 9 bases. CDR3: CASSKRPSTDTQYF. DNA of the CDR3: TGTGCCAGCAGCAAGCGACCGAGCACAGATACGCAGTATTTT.

V is TRBV12-3 or TRBV12-4 and J is TRBJ2-3; 9 nucleotides match TRBD2. V lost 3 bases to trimming and J lost 7 bases; unmatched junction nucleotides: 5. The CDR3 loop spans 14 amino acids. In DNA, the CDR3 is TGTGCCAGCAGTTTTAGCGGGAGTGGAAATACGCAGTATTTT. Translation gives CASSFSGSGNTQYF.

This clonotype turned up a few times. The chain recombines TRBV12-5 with TRBJ2-2, with D perhaps TRBD1 (5 bases). The CDR3 spans 14 residues. V dropped 5 bases and J dropped 5 bases, with 12 bases sitting between them. The germline V gene has CDR1 LGHNT and CDR2 FRNRAP. The CDR3 DNA reads as TGTGCTAGTGGTCAAGAGACAGTAACCGGGGAGCTGTTTTTT. Protein: CASGQETVTGELFF. Drawing the rest from reference TRBV12-5 and TRBJ2-2, the complete variable domain is DARVTQTPRHKVTEMGQEVTMRCQPILGHNTVFWYRQTMMQGLELLAYFRNRAPLDDSGMPKDRFSAEMPDATLATLKIQPSEPRDSAVYFCASGQETVTGELFFGEGSRLTVL.

The chain uses TRBV28 and TRBJ2-1; 7 nucleotides agree with TRBD2. The CDR3 has 15 residues. The germline V gene has CDR1 MDHEN and CDR2 SYDVKM. V lost 3 bases and J lost 8; bases outside the gene matches: 10. CDR3 residues: CASSLRLALVYEQFF. For the CDR3, the DNA is TGTGCCAGCAGTTTGAGACTAGCTTTGGTGTATGAGCAGTTCTTC.

In its sample, this clonotype was seen many times. The genes are TRBV20-1 and TRBJ1-5, with TRBD1 as a possible D gene (5 bases). Germline CDR1 is DFQATT and CDR2 is SNEGSKA (reference sequence). The CDR3 has 15 amino acids. The ends were cut back, 1 base at V and 5 bases at J, with 15 bases in the middle. The CDR3: CSARVWQGSDQPQHF. CDR3 sequence (DNA): TGCAGTGCTAGAGTCTGGCAGGGATCAGATCAGCCCCAGCATTTT.

This clonotype has only a few counts. The rearrangement joins TRBV5-1 to TRBJ1-2, with D perhaps TRBD1 (6 bases). The CDR3 extends over 16 amino acids. From germline, CDR1 is SGHRS and CDR2 YFSETQ. The ends were cut back, 4 bases at V and 4 bases at J, with 20 bases in the middle. The CDR3 coding sequence is TGCGCCAGCAGCCCGAAGGCAGGGGTCAATACCTATGGCTACACCTTC. Protein product: CASSPKAGVNTYGYTF.

V is TRBV5-1 and J is TRBJ2-4; no clear D gene. V lost 0 bases, J lost 3 bases, and 7 bases lay in between. CDR3 length: 14 residues. From germline, CDR1 is SGHRS and CDR2 YFSETQ. The CDR3 here is CASSLEGNKNIQYF. The CDR3 DNA follows: TGCGCCAGCAGCTTGGAGGGCAACAAAAACATTCAGTACTTC.